The sequence of this T cell receptor beta chain was determined in a study of blood T cell repertoires in COVID-19. Background on the study: Samples came from the United States, Italy and Spain, spanning acute and convalescent COVID-19. T cells, B-cell-depleted T cells, or PBMCs provided the cDNA or gDNA that served as material.

The table came from immunoSEQ multiplex PCR; TCRdb's copy has only in-frame clones and leaves some out. The table has 300,000 to 400,000 clones, 75% to 90% seen once. While infection was still active, Seattle patients were enrolled and then followed longitudinally. The CDR3 covers 15 residues. Unmatched junction bases numbered 4, after V lost 5 bases and J lost 0 bases. Germline V gives CDR1 MNHEY, CDR2 SMNVEV (reference sequence). The chain couples TRBV27 to TRBJ1-2, with 9 bases matching TRBD1. This clonotype originated in a woman aged 60-70 years with COVID-19, enrolled during active disease. Sample: peripheral blood. CDR3 in amino acids: CASSPWTGANYGYTF. Written as DNA, the CDR3 is TGTGCCAGCAGTCCCTGGACAGGGGCTAACTATGGCTACACCTTC.